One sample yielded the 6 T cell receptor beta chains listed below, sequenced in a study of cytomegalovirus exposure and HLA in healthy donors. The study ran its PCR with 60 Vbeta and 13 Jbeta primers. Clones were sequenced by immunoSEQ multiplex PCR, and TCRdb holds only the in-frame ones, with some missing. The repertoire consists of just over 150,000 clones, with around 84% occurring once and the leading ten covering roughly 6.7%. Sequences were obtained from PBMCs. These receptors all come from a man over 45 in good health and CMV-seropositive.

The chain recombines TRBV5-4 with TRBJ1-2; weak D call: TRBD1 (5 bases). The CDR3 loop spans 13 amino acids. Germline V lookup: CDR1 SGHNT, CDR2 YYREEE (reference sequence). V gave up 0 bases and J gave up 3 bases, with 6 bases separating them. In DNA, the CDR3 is TGTGCCAGCAGCTTGGCCAGGGACTATGGCTACACCTTC. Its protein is CASSLARDYGYTF.

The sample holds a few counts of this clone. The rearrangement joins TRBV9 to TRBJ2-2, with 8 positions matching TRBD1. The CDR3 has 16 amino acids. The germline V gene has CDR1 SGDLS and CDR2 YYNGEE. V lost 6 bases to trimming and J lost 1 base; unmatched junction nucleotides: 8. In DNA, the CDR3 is TGTGCCAGCACCCTCTGGGGGACAGGGAACACCGGGGAGCTGTTTTTT. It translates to CASTLWGTGNTGELFF.

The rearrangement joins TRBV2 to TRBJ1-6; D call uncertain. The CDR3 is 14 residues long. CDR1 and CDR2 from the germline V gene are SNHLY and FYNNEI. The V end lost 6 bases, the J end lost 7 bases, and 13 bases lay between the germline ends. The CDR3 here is CASSRGSTNSPLHF. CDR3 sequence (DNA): TGTGCCAGCAGCCGAGGGTCCACCAATTCACCCCTCCACTTT. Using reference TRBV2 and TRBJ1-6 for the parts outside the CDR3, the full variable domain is EPEVTQTPSHQVTQMGQEVILRCVPISNHLYFYWYRQILGQKVEFLVSFYNNEISEKSEIFDDQFSVERPDGSNFTLKIRSTKLEDSAMYFCASSRGSTNSPLHFGNGTRLTVT.

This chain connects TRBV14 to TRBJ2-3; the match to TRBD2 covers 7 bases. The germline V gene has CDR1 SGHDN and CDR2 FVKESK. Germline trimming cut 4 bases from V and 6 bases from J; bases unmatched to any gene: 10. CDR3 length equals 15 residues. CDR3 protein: CASSRGSLLGDTQYF. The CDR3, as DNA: TGTGCCAGCAGCCGCGGGAGCCTCCTAGGGGATACGCAGTATTTT.

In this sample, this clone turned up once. The CDR3 DNA reads as TGTGCCAGCAGCTTAGGGAACAGGGCACCACAAGAGACCCAGTACTTC. Its translation: CASSLGNRAPQETQYF. This chain connects TRBV7-3 to TRBJ2-5; a weak D match, TRBD1 (6 bases). Germline CDR1 SGHTA, CDR2 FQGTGA. The germline V and J ends were trimmed by 2 bases and 2 bases, with 15 bases remaining between them. This CDR3 region has 16 residues. The full variable domain, completed using reference TRBV7-3 and TRBJ2-5, is GAGVSQTPSNKVTEKGKYVELRCDPISGHTALYWYRQSLGQGPEFLIYFQGTGAADDSGLPNDRFFAVRPEGSVSTLKIQRTERGDSAVYLCASSLGNRAPQETQYFGPGTRLLVL.

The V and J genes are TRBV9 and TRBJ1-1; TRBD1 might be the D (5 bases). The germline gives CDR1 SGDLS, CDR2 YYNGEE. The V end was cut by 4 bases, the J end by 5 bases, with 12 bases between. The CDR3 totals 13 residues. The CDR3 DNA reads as TGTGCCAGCAGCCCCCGGGGGATTACTGAAGCTTTCTTT. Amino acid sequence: CASSPRGITEAFF.